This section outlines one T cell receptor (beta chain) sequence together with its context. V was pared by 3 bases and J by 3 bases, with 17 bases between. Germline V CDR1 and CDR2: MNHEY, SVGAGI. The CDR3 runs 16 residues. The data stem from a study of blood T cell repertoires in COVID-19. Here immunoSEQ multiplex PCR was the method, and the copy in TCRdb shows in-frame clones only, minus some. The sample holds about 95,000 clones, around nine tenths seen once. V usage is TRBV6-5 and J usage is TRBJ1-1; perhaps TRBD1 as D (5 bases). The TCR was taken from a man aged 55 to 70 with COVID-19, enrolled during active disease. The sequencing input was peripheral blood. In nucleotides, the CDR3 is TGTGCCAGCAGTTATCGGCCAGGGCGGAGGGACACTGAAGCTTTCTTT. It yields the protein CASSYRPGRRDTEAFF.